The 19 T cell receptor beta chains presented below share a single source sample, sequenced in a study of blood T cells in healthy people across ages. Then a second PCR, running roughly 7 to 11 cycles, was carried out with a sample-barcoded 5' primer and a J-beta primer mix. TCRdb itself ran the 5' RACE reads through MiXCR, one entry per CDR3 protein. The data contain some 920,000 distinct CDR3 sequences, roughly 47% of them singletons. What was sequenced was blood. Receptor source: a woman in her sixties or seventies in good health.

At least ten counts were recorded for this clonotype. The chain carries TRBV10-3 and TRBJ2-7; 10 nucleotides align to TRBD1. This CDR3 comprises 14 residues. The germline gives CDR1 ENHRY, CDR2 SYGVKD. J was trimmed by 5 bases and V by 4 bases; bases with no gene match: 5. CDR3 sequence (DNA): TGTGCCATCAGTGGACGGGACAGGGGCGACGAGCAGTACTTC. Its protein product is CAISGRDRGDEQYF.

CDR3 sequence: CASSLWDRGEKLFF. The CDR3 DNA is TGTGCCAGCAGTTTATGGGACAGGGGAGAAAAACTGTTTTTT. The chain carries TRBV12-3 or TRBV12-4 and TRBJ1-4, with 10 positions matching TRBD1. The V and J ends lost 2 bases and 8 bases, in that order; junction bases with no gene match: 2. This CDR3 is built from 14 residues.

Here the CDR3 reads CASSQRTGGLTDTQYF. In nucleotides, the CDR3 is TGTGCCAGCAGCCAGCGGACAGGCGGACTCACAGATACGCAGTATTTT. The chain joins TRBV4-2 to TRBJ2-3, with 7 bases lining up with TRBD1. Losses at the gene ends were 3 bases for V and 2 bases for J; bases not matched to a gene: 8. The germline V gene has CDR1 LGHNA and CDR2 YNFKEQ. This CDR3 has 16 amino acids.

This clonotype has a handful of counts. This chain links TRBV29-1 with TRBJ2-7, with no clear D. CDR3 length equals 12 residues. Germline-derived CDR1 and CDR2 are SQVTM and ANQGSEA. V was shortened by 7 bases and J by 1 base, with 11 bases between the two germline ends. The CDR3 protein is CSAQVRSYEQYF. For the CDR3, the DNA is TGCAGCGCCCAGGTTAGATCCTACGAGCAGTACTTC.

This clonotype was counted only a few times. This chain links TRBV7-9 with TRBJ2-1, with TRBD2 matching 8 bases. Germline CDR1 SEHNR, CDR2 FQNEAQ (reference sequence). With V trimmed by 5 bases and J by 6 bases, 9 bases remained unmatched. The CDR3 spans 15 residues. CDR3 amino acids: CASSPTGTRFNEQFF. CDR3 nucleotides: TGTGCCAGCAGCCCAACCGGGACTAGGTTCAATGAGCAGTTCTTC. Full variable domain (remainder filled in from reference TRBV7-9 and TRBJ2-1): DTGVSQNPRHKITKRGQNVTFRCDPISEHNRLYWYRQTLGQGPEFLTYFQNEAQLEKSRLLSDRFSAERPKGSFSTLEIQRTEQGDSAMYLCASSPTGTRFNEQFFGPGTRLTVL.

This clonotype was recorded once. This sequence joins TRBV7-2 and TRBJ2-7; TRBD2 aligns across 7 bases. The germline V gene encodes CDR1 SGHTA and CDR2 FQGNSA. This CDR3 spans 15 amino acids. The ends lost 1 base at V and 5 bases at J; junction bases unmatched: 8. The CDR3 nucleotides read TGTGCCAGCAGCTTAGGGGTGACTAGCATGGACGAGCAGTACTTC. Translating gives CASSLGVTSMDEQYF.

The chain links TRBV20-1 to TRBJ1-5; no firm D call. Deletions cut 3 bases from V and 4 bases from J, with 13 bases between. The CDR3 is 14 residues long. Germline V lookup: CDR1 DFQATT, CDR2 SNEGSKA (reference sequence). CDR3 in amino acids: CSASIGSPNQPQHF. DNA for the CDR3: TGCAGTGCTAGTATAGGCTCCCCAAATCAGCCCCAGCATTTT.

The rearrangement joins TRBV3-1 to TRBJ2-1; 10 nucleotides align to TRBD2. This CDR3 spans 16 amino acids. Germline lookup yields CDR1 LGHDT and CDR2 YNNKEL (reference sequence). V was clipped by 5 bases and J by 8 bases; unmatched bases: 12. The CDR3, as DNA: TGTGCCAGCAGCGGAAATGGACTAGCGGTGGACGATGAGCAGTTCTTC. It translates to CASSGNGLAVDDEQFF.

Worth noting for this clonotype: Sequence at one end of the junction differs from germline and may be a read error. This rearrangement joins TRBV5-1 to TRBJ2-1; D is unresolved. The CDR3 runs to 14 residues. Germline CDR1 and CDR2: SGHRS and YFSETQ. The CDR3 is CASSSTTGYNEQFF. The CDR3 DNA follows: TGCGCCAGCAGCTCGACGACTGGGTACAATGAACAGTTCTTC.

This clonotype has only a few counts. The chain uses TRBV5-1 and TRBJ1-4; D is unclear. The CDR3 has 14 amino acids. Between the trimmed V and J ends, which lost 2 bases and 4 bases, there was a span of 9 bases. Germline V gives CDR1 SGHRS, CDR2 YFSETQ. As DNA, the CDR3 is TGCGCCAGCAGCTTTACTCAGAGTAATGAAAAACTGTTTTTT. It specifies CASSFTQSNEKLFF.

Comments on this clonotype: The junction and the germline gene differ at one end; a read error may be behind it. CDR3 sequence (DNA): TGCGCCAGCAGCCAAAACCTACAGGGTTTTAATGAAAAACTGTCTTTT. Protein product: CASSQNLQGFNEKLSF. The chain is built from TRBV4-3 and TRBJ1-4; D is perhaps TRBD1 (6 bases). The V gene's germline CDR1 is LGHNA and CDR2 YSLEER. CDR3 size: 16 residues.

Comments on this clonotype: A single base separates this from a much larger clone, so it may be a read error. The chain has TRBV29-1 and TRBJ2-4, with TRBD1 matching over 8 bases. The J call is in doubt because the DNA end fits TRBJ2-7 better. The CDR3 is 13 residues long. The germline CDR1 and CDR2 sequences are SQVTM and ANQGSEA. In DNA, the CDR3 is TGCAGCGTGGTTAGACAGGGGCATAACGAGCAGTACTTC. Protein: CSVVRQGHNEQYF.

The chain employs TRBV3-1 and TRBJ2-3, with unresolved D. CDR3 length: 15 residues. The ends were cut back, 6 bases at V and 7 bases at J, with 20 bases in the middle. From germline, CDR1 is LGHDT and CDR2 YNNKEL (reference sequence). The CDR3 reads CASSPYGTGINTQYF. The DNA of the CDR3 is TGTGCCAGCAGTCCGTACGGTACCGGTATAAATACGCAGTATTTT.

This clonotype came up a few times. The chain recombines TRBV3-1 with TRBJ2-5; 7 bases agree with TRBD1. This CDR3 contains 16 residues. The junction had 11 bases not matched to a gene; V was cut back by 5 bases and J by 2 bases. Germline V gives CDR1 LGHDT, CDR2 YNNKEL (reference sequence). CDR3 region: CASSGLGTVLQETQYF. The CDR3 nucleotides are TGTGCCAGCAGCGGACTTGGGACAGTGCTACAAGAGACCCAGTACTTC.

The chain recombines TRBV29-1 with TRBJ2-3, with D unclear. CDR1 is SQVTM and CDR2 is ANQGSEA in the germline V gene. The ends were cut back, 7 bases at V and 6 bases at J, with 8 bases in the middle. The CDR3 consists of 10 residues. The CDR3 spells CSALVDTQYF. The CDR3 bases are TGCAGCGCCCTCGTGGATACGCAGTATTTT.

The chain employs TRBV12-3 or TRBV12-4 and TRBJ2-1, with TRBD2 matching 12 bases. V was pared by 5 bases and J by 7 bases, with 6 bases of the junction left unmatched. This CDR3 is 15 amino acids long. The CDR3 DNA is TGTGCCAGCAGTCCCTCTAGCGGGAGGGTGAATGAGCAGTTCTTC. Translating gives CASSPSSGRVNEQFF.

The chain combines TRBV5-1 with TRBJ2-1; D gene unclear. V was trimmed by 5 bases and J by 0 bases, leaving 12 bases between them. The CDR3 runs to 15 residues. The germline V gene has CDR1 SGHRS and CDR2 YFSETQ. CDR3 region: CASSHDTGSYNEQFF. In DNA form, the CDR3 reads TGCGCCAGCAGTCACGACACGGGCTCCTACAATGAGCAGTTCTTC.

This chain uses TRBV6-2 or TRBV6-3 with TRBJ2-7; 8 bases are a match to TRBD2. The CDR3 consists of 16 residues. Germline V gene lookup returns CDR1 MNHEY and CDR2 SVGEGT. The V gene end was trimmed by 0 bases and the J gene end by 6 bases; junction bases not matched to a gene: 10. CDR3 bases: TGTGCCAGCAGTTACTCGTTCAACAGCGGGAGCAGCGAGCAGTACTTC. Amino acid sequence: CASSYSFNSGSSEQYF.

This clonotype was picked up a small number of times. The chain has TRBV29-1 and TRBJ2-7; no definite D call. There are 12 residues in the CDR3. Germline V lookup: CDR1 SQVTM, CDR2 ANQGSEA. V lost 4 bases to trimming and J lost 2 bases, with 9 bases between them. CDR3 region: CSVGRSTYEQYF. The CDR3 nucleotides are TGCAGCGTTGGCCGGAGCACCTACGAGCAGTACTTC.